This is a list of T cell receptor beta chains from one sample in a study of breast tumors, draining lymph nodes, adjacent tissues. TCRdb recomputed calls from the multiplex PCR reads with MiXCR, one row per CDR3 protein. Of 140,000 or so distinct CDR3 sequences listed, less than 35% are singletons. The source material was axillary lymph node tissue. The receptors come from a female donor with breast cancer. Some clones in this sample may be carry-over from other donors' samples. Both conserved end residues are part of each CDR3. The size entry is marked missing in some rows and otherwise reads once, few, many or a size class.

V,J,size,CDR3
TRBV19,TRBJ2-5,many,CASSMLGPSGGEETQYF
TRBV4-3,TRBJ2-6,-,CANSSGANVLTF
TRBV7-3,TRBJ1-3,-,CASSTGGPNLGNTIYF
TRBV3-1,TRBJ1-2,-,CPSSQEGTASGYTF
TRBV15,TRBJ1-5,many,CATSPGRDNQPQHF
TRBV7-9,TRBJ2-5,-,CASSGRGTQYF
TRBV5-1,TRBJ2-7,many,CASSSRGVSSYEQYF
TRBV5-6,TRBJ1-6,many,CASSTWTAETYNSPLHF
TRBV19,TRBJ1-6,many,CASTSRGVYNSPLHF
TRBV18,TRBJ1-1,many,CASSRTENTEAFF
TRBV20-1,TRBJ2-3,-,CSARAGTRGADTQYF
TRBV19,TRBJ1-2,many,CASSRLGAVSPDYGYTF
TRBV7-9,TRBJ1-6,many,CASSLVGGPYNSPLHF
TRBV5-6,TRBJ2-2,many,CASSLGPTNTGELFF
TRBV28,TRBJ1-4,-,CASSFVGTGGEKLFF
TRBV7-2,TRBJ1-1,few,CASSLVRDTEAFF
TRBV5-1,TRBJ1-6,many,CASSLEQGGNSPLHF
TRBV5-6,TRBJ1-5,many,CASSLAAGNQPQHF
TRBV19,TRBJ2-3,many,CASRRGGAKYTQYF
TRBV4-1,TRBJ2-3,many,CASSHTSNNPDTQYF
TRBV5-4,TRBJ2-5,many,CASSFWGQKRQETQYF
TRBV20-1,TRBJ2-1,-,CSARDRGGLSSYNEQFF
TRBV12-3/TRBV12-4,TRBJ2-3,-,CASSRFGQGAATQYF
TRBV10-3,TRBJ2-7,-,CAISGPGQAYEQYF
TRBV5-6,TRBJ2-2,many,CASSLQGAANTGELFF
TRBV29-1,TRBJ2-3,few,CSVVPGAGTDTQYF
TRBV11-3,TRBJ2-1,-,CASSSEGSAEQFF
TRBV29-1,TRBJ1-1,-,CSVSLDRVGTEAFF
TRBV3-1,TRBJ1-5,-,CASSRPAWGRRLSNQPQHF
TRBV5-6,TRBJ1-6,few,CASSLLGAANSPLHF
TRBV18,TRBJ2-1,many,CASSPPKGYNEQFF
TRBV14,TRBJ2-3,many,CASSLARGASGDTQYF
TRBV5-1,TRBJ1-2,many,CASQGQGNGYTF
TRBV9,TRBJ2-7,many,CASSGAGLYEQYF